Sequencing of this T cell receptor (beta chain) was carried out in a study of CD8+ T cells in alopecia areata. The sequencing template was cDNA reverse transcribed from extracted RNA. The repertoire was sequenced with immunoSEQ multiplex PCR; TCRdb's copy has only in-frame clones and lacks some. This sample has 110,000 to 150,000 clones, with about two thirds found just once. This clone was observed once. Its antigen is as yet unknown. Cell sorting on a FACSAria was used to separate CD4+ and CD8+ T cells from the PBMCs. Trimming pared 3 bases from V and 7 bases from J, leaving 10 bases between. CDR3 length: 13 amino acids. The germline gives CDR1 MGHDK, CDR2 SYGVNS. Notes on the study in general: Mice showed TCR sharing more clearly than patients did, possibly owing to HLA. Especially in alopecia totalis/universalis, lesional scalp showed greater clonality than normal scalp did. The study also sequences resident alphabeta T cells of normal skin in scalp samples.

The clonotype was recovered from a human donor in good health. Sequencing input: CD8+ T cells sorted from blood. This sequence joins TRBV25-1 and TRBJ1-5; D gene unclear. The CDR3, as DNA: TGTGCCAGCAGTGAGGCCACGGGACAGCCCCAGCATTTT. Amino acids: CASSEATGQPQHF. The variable domain in full, with the rest retrieved from reference TRBV25-1 and TRBJ1-5, is EADIYQTPRYLVIGTGKKITLECSQTMGHDKMYWYQQDPGMELHLIHYSYGVNSTEKGDLSSESTVSRIRTEHFPLTLESARPSHTSQYLCASSEATGQPQHFGDGTRLSIL.